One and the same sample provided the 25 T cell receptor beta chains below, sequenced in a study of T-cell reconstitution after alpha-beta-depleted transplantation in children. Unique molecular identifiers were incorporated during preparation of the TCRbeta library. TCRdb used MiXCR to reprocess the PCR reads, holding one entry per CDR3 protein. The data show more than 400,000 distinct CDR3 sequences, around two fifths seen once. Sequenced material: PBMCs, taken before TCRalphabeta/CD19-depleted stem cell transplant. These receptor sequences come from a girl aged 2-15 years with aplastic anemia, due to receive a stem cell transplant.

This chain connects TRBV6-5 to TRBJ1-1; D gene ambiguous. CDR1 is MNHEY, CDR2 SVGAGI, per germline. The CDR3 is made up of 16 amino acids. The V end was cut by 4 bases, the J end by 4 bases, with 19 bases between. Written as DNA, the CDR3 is TGTGCCAGCAGTTCCCCCGGAGCCGGACCGGGCACTGAAGCTTTCTTT. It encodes CASSSPGAGPGTEAFF.

In DNA form, the CDR3 reads TGCAGCGTGGGAACTAGCGGGGTCTTACGCGAGCAGTACTTC. Translating gives CSVGTSGVLREQYF. This chain joins TRBV29-1 and TRBJ2-7; 10 bases are a match to TRBD2. The CDR3 runs to 14 residues. V trimming: 6 bases; J trimming: 6 bases; junction bases outside the gene matches: 11. The V gene's germline CDR1 is SQVTM and CDR2 ANQGSEA.

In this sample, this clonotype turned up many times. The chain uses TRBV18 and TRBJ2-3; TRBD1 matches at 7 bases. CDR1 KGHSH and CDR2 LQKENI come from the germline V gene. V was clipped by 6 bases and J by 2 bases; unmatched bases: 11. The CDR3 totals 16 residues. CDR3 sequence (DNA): TGTGCCAGCTCGCGAACAGGGGTCATTAACACAGATACGCAGTATTTT. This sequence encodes CASSRTGVINTDTQYF.

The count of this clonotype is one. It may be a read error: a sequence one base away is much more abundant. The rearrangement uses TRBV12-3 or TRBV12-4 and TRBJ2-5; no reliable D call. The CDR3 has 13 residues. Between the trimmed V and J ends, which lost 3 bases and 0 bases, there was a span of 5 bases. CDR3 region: CASSFIYQETQYF. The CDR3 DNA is TGTGCCAGCAGTTTCATTTACCAAGAGACCCAGTACTTC.

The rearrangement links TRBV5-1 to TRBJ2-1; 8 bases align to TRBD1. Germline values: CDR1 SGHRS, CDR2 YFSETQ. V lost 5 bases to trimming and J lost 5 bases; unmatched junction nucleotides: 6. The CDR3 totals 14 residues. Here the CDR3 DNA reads TGCGCCAGCAGTTTACGACAGGGGCACAATGAGCAGTTCTTC. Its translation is CASSLRQGHNEQFF.

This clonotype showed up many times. This CDR3 is CASSRKREYAYEQYF. CDR3 DNA: TGTGCCAGCAGCCGGAAGCGGGAGTACGCCTACGAGCAGTACTTC. V gene TRBV5-5 combines with J gene TRBJ2-7; 8 bases align to TRBD2. The junction had 8 bases not matched to a gene; V was cut back by 4 bases and J by 2 bases. The germline CDR1 and CDR2 sequences are SGHKS and YYEKEE (reference sequence). The CDR3 consists of 15 residues.

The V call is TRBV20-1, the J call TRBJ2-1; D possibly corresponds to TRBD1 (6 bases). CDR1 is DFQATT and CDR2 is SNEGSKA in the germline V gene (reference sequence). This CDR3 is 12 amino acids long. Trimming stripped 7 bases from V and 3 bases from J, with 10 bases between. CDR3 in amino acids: CSGRGIYNEQFF. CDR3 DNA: TGCAGTGGCAGGGGAATCTACAATGAGCAGTTCTTC.

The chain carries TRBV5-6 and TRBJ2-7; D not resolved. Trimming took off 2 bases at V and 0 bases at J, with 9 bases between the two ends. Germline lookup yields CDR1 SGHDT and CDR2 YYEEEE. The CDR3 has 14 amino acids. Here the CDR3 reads CASSFPSSSYEQYF. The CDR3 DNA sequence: TGTGCCAGCAGCTTCCCCTCGAGCTCCTACGAGCAGTACTTC.

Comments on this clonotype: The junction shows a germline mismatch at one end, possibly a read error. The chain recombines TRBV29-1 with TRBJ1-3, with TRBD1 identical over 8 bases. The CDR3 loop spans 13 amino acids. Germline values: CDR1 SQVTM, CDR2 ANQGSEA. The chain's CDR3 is CSAGQGAGNNIYF. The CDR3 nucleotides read TGCAGCGCCGGACAGGGTGCTGGAAACAACATATATTTT.

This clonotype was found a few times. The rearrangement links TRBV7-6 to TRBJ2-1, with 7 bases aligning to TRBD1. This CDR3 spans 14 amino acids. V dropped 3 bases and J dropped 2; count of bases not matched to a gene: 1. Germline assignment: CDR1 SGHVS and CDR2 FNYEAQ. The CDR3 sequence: CASSLTGTYNEQFF. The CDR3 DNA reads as TGTGCCAGCAGCTTGACAGGGACCTACAATGAGCAGTTCTTC.

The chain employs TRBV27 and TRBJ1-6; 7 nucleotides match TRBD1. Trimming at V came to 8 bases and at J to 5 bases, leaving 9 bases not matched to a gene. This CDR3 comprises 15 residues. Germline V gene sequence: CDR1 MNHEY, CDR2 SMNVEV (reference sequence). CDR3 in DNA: TGTGCCAGCGCCAGAATTACAGGGGATAATTCACCCCTCCACTTT. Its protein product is CASARITGDNSPLHF.

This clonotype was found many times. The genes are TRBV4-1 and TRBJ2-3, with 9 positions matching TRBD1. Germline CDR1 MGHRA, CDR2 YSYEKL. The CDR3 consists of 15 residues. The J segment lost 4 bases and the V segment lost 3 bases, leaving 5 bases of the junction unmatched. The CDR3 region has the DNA TGCGCCAGCAGCCATCCGGGACAGGGCTCAGATACGCAGTATTTT. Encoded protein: CASSHPGQGSDTQYF.

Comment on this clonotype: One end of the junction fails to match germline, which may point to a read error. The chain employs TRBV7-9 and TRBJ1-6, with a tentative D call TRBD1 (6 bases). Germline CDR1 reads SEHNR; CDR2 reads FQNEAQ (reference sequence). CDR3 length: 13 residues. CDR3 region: CASNLEGVSPLHF. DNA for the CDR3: TGTGCCAGCAACCTAGAGGGGGTTTCACCCCTCCACTTC.

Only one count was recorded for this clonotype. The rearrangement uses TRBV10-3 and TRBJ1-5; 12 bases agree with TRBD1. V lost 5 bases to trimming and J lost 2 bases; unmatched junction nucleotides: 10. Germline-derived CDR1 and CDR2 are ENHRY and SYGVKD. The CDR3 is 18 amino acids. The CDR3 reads CAISSTGTGGAGNQPQHF. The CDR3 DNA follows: TGTGCCATCAGTAGTACCGGGACAGGGGGCGCCGGCAATCAGCCCCAGCATTTT.

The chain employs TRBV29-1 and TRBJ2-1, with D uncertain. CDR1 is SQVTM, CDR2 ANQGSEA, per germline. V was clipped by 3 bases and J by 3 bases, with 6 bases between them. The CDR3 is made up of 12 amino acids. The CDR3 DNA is TGCAGCGTTGAGCGTTACTACAATGAGCAGTTCTTC. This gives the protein CSVERYYNEQFF.

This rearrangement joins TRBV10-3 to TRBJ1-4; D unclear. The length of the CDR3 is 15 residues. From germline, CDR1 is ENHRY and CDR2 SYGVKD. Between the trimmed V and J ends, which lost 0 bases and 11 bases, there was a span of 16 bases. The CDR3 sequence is CAISESSAFQVKLFF. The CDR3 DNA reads TGTGCCATCAGTGAGTCGAGTGCCTTTCAGGTCAAACTGTTTTTT.

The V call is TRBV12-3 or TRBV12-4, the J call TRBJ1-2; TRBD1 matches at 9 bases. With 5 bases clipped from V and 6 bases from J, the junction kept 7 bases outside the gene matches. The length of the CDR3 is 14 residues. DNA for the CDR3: TGTGCCAGCAGTCCTAACAGGGGGCCTAATGGCTACACCTTC. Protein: CASSPNRGPNGYTF.

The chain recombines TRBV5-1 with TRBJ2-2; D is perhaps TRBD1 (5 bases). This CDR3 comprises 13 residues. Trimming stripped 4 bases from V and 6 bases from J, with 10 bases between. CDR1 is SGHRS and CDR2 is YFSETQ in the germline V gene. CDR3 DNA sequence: TGCGCCAGCAGCCCCCAACAGGCCGGGGAGCTGTTTTTT. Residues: CASSPQQAGELFF.

CDR3 sequence (DNA): TGTGCCAGCAGCCCCGCCGCGGCGGGAGCGTCCTACGAGCAGTACTTC. It specifies CASSPAAAGASYEQYF. The chain carries TRBV3-1 and TRBJ2-7; 7 positions match TRBD2. Unmatched junction bases numbered 10, after V lost 4 bases and J lost 1 base. The CDR3 runs 16 residues. Germline CDR1 LGHDT, CDR2 YNNKEL (reference sequence).

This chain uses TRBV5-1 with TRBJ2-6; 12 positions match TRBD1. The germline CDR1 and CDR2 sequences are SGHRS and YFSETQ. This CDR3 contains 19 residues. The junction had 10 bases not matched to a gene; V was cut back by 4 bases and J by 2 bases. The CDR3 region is CASSGAIGTGGPGANVLTF. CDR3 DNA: TGCGCCAGCAGCGGTGCGATCGGGACAGGGGGCCCTGGGGCCAACGTCCTGACTTTC.

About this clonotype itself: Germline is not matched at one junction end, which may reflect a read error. CDR3 sequence: CASTQDTGRTGRGQYF. The CDR3 nucleotides are TGTGCCAGCACCCAAGATACAGGTAGGACGGGCCGCGGACAGTACTTC. This chain joins TRBV3-1 and TRBJ2-7; D may be TRBD1 (5 bases). Looked up from germline, CDR1 is LGHDT and CDR2 is YNNKEL (reference sequence). The CDR3 loop spans 16 amino acids.

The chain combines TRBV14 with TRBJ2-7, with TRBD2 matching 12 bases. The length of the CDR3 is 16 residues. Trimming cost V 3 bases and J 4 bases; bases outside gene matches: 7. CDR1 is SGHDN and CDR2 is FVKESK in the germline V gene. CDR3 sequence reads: CASSQIRLAGEYEQYF. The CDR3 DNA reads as TGTGCCAGCAGCCAGATAAGACTAGCGGGAGAGTACGAGCAGTACTTC.

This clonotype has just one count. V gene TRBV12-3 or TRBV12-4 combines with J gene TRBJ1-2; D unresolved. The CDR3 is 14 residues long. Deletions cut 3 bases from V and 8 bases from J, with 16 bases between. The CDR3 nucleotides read TGTGCCAGCAGTTTGGTCGACGGACTCGGCGGCTACACCTTC. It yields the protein CASSLVDGLGGYTF.

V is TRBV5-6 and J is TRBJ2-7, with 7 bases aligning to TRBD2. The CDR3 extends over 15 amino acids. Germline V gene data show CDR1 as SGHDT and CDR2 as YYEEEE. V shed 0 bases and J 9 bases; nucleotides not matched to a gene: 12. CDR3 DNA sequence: TGTGCCAGCAGCTTGGTCGGGGGGACGCTACGAGCGCAGTACTTC. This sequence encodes CASSLVGGTLRAQYF. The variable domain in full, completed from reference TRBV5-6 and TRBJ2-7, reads DAGVTQSPTHLIKTRGQQVTLRCSPKSGHDTVSWYQQALGQGPQFIFQYYEEEERQRGNFPDRFSGHQFPNYSSELNVNALLLGDSALYLCASSLVGGTLRAQYFGPGTRLTVT.

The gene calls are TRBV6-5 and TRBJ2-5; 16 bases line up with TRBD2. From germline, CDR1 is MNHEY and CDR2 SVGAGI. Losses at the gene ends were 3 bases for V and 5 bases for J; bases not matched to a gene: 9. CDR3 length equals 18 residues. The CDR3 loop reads CASSYGYPGLAGGETQYF. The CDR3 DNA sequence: TGTGCCAGCAGTTATGGATACCCGGGACTAGCGGGAGGGGAGACCCAGTACTTC.